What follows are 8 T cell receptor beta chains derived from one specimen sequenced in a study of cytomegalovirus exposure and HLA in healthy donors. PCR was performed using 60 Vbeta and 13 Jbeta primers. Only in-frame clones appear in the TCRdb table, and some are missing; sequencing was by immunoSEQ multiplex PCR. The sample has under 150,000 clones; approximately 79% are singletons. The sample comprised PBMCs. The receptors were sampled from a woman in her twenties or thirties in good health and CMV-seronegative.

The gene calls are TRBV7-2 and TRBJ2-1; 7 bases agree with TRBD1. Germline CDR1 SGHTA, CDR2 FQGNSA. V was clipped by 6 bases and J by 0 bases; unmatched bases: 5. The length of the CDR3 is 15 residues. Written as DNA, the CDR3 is TGTGCCAGCAGGGGACAGCAGAGCTCCTACAATGAGCAGTTCTTC. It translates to CASRGQQSSYNEQFF.

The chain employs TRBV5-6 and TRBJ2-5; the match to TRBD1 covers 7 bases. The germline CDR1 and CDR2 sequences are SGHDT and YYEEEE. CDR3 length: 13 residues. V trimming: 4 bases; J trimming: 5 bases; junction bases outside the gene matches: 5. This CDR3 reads CASSLGTAETQYF. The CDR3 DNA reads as TGTGCCAGCAGCCTCGGGACAGCTGAGACCCAGTACTTC.

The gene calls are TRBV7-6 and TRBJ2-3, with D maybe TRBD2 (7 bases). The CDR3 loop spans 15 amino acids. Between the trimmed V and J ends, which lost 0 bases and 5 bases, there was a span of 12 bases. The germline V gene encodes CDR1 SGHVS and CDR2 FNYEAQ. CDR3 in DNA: TGTGCCAGCAGCTTAGCACGGGGGGCTAGAGATACGCAGTATTTT. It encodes CASSLARGARDTQYF.

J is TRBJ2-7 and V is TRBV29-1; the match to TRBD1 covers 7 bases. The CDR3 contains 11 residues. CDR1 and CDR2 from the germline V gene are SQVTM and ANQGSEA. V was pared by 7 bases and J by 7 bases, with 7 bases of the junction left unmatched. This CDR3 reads CSAHRGWEQYF. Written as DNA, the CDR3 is TGCAGCGCCCACAGGGGTTGGGAGCAGTACTTC.

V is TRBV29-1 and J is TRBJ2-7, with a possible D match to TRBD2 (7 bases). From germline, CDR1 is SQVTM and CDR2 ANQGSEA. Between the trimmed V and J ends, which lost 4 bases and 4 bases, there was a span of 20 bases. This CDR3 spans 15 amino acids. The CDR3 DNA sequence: TGCAGCGTTGGGGCCTTCCGGGGGGCATGGTACGAGCAGTACTTC. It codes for CSVGAFRGAWYEQYF.

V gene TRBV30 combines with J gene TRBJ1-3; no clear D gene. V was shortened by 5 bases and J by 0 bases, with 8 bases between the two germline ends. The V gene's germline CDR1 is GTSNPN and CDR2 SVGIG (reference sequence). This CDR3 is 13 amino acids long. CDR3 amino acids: CAWEGVSGNTIYF. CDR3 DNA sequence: TGTGCCTGGGAGGGTGTCTCTGGAAACACCATATATTTT. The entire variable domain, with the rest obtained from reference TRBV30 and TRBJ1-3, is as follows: SQTIHQWPATLVQPVGSPLSLECTVEGTSNPNLYWYRQAAGRGLQLLFYSVGIGQISSEVPQNLSASRPQDRQFILSSKKLLLSDSGFYLCAWEGVSGNTIYFGEGSWLTVV.

The CDR3 sequence is CASTMTGGSKNTEAFF. In DNA form, the CDR3 reads TGTGCCAGCACGATGACAGGGGGCTCGAAGAACACTGAAGCTTTCTTT. This chain connects TRBV25-1 to TRBJ1-1, with 10 bases fitting TRBD1. The CDR3 consists of 16 residues. Unmatched junction bases numbered 9, after V lost 7 bases and J lost 1 base. CDR1 MGHDK and CDR2 SYGVNS come from the germline V gene.

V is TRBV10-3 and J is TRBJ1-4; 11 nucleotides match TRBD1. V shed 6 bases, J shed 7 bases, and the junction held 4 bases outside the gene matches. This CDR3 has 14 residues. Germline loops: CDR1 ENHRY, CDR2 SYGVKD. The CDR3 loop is CAISRGTGGEKLFF. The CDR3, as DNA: TGTGCCATCAGCCGAGGGACAGGGGGTGAAAAACTGTTTTTT.